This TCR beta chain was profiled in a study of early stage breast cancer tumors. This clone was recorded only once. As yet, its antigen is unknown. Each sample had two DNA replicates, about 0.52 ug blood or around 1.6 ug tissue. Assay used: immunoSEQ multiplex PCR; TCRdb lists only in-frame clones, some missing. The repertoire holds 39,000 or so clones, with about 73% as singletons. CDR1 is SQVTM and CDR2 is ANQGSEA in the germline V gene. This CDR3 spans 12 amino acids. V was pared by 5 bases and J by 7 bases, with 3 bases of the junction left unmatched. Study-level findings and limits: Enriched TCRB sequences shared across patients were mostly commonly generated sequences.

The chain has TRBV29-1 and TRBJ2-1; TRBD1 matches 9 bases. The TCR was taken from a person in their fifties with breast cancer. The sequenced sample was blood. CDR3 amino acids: CSVNRGLNEQFF. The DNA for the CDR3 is TGCAGCGTTAACAGGGGGCTTAATGAGCAGTTCTTC.